The 26 T cell receptor beta chains listed next were all sequenced from one sample in a study of blood T cell repertoires in COVID-19. Generated by immunoSEQ multiplex PCR, the TCRdb table keeps only in-frame clones and is missing some. The sample yields 70,000 or so clones, roughly 84% seen once. Specimen: peripheral blood. The receptor set was obtained from a woman older than 75 with active or convalescent COVID-19.

The V and J genes are TRBV7-2 and TRBJ1-1; D unresolved. CDR3 length: 11 amino acids. The germline V and J ends were trimmed by 1 base and 5 bases, with 2 bases remaining between them. CDR1 is SGHTA and CDR2 is FQGNSA in the germline V gene. The CDR3, as DNA: TGTGCCAGCAGCTTAGTAACTGAAGCTTTCTTT. Its translation: CASSLVTEAFF.

This sequence joins TRBV7-2 and TRBJ2-5; D not certain. The CDR3 sequence is 13 residues long. Germline values: CDR1 SGHTA, CDR2 FQGNSA. V lost 3 bases to trimming and J lost 2 bases, with 7 bases between them. CDR3 residues: CASSFVLQETQYF. The CDR3 DNA reads TGTGCCAGCAGCTTTGTTTTACAAGAGACCCAGTACTTC.

The chain has TRBV29-1 and TRBJ2-2; TRBD2 is a possible D gene (5 bases). Germline CDR1 is SQVTM and CDR2 is ANQGSEA. Trimming cost V 2 bases and J 5 bases, with 12 bases left between them. The CDR3 is made up of 14 amino acids. The CDR3 bases are TGCAGCGTTGAACCGGGGTTCGGGACCGGGGAGCTGTTTTTT. Its translation: CSVEPGFGTGELFF.

The chain uses TRBV12-2 and TRBJ1-6; the table's D gene call, TRBD1, was not cross checked with the DNA. TRBV12-2 is flagged as a pseudogene. The CDR3 runs to 20 residues. The CDR3 region is CASRLVFRVNTGVYNSPLHF. The CDR3 DNA follows: TGTGCAAGTCGCTTAGTTTTCAGGGTCAATACCGGCGTTTATAATTCACCCCTCCACTTT.

The chain links TRBV7-9 to TRBJ1-1, with D unclear. There are 13 residues in the CDR3. Trimming shortened V by 3 bases and J by 10 bases, and 15 bases separated the two germline ends. From germline, CDR1 is SEHNR and CDR2 FQNEAQ (reference sequence). Written as DNA, the CDR3 is TGTGCCAGCAGCTTCCCAGGACTCGGGCGAGCTTTCTTT. Its translation: CASSFPGLGRAFF.

This rearrangement joins TRBV10-3 to TRBJ1-3; D might be TRBD1 (6 bases). Trimming cost V 2 bases and J 0 bases, with 11 bases left between them. Germline CDR1 and CDR2: ENHRY and SYGVKD. CDR3 length: 16 residues. CDR3 region: CAISEGQFNSGNTIYF. CDR3 sequence (DNA): TGTGCCATCAGTGAGGGACAGTTTAACTCTGGAAACACCATATATTTT.

The V gene is TRBV7-2, the J gene TRBJ2-2; TRBD1 matches 7 bases. CDR1 and CDR2 (germline): SGHTA, FQGNSA. The CDR3 covers 15 residues. V shed 5 bases and J 1 base; nucleotides not matched to a gene: 4. The CDR3 loop is CASSVNRGNTGELFF. DNA of the CDR3: TGTGCCAGCAGCGTCAACAGGGGGAACACCGGGGAGCTGTTTTTT.

The gene calls are TRBV14 and TRBJ2-3; 11 bases are shared with TRBD2. This CDR3 contains 16 residues. The V segment lost 1 base and the J segment 2 bases; nucleotides outside the gene matches: 2. Per the germline V gene, CDR1 is SGHDN and CDR2 is FVKESK. The CDR3 DNA reads as TGTGCCAGCAGCCAAGTAGCGGGGGGGGTCACAGATACGCAGTATTTT. It specifies CASSQVAGGVTDTQYF.

CDR3 DNA sequence: TGTGCCAGCAGCTCAGGGGGCACAGATACGCAGTATTTT. It specifies CASSSGGTDTQYF. The chain recombines TRBV25-1 with TRBJ2-3, with D tentatively TRBD1 (6 bases). Germline CDR1 is MGHDK and CDR2 is SYGVNS. Trimming cost V 6 bases and J 1 base, with 8 bases left between them. CDR3 size: 13 residues. Complete variable domain (other parts from reference TRBV25-1 and TRBJ2-3): EADIYQTPRYLVIGTGKKITLECSQTMGHDKMYWYQQDPGMELHLIHYSYGVNSTEKGDLSSESTVSRIRTEHFPLTLESARPSHTSQYLCASSSGGTDTQYFGPGTRLTVL.

The gene calls are TRBV5-1 and TRBJ2-7, with 7 bases that match TRBD2. CDR3 length equals 17 residues. V was pared by 0 bases and J by 0 bases, with 9 bases of the junction left unmatched. Germline assignment: CDR1 SGHRS and CDR2 YFSETQ. The CDR3 loop is CASSLAVGGGPSYEQYF. The CDR3 DNA follows: TGCGCCAGCAGCTTGGCCGTCGGCGGGGGACCCTCCTACGAGCAGTACTTC.

The gene calls are TRBV18 and TRBJ2-1; 9 nucleotides line up with TRBD2. Germline CDR1 KGHSH, CDR2 LQKENI. The CDR3 is made up of 15 amino acids. The V gene end was trimmed by 6 bases and the J gene end by 8 bases; junction bases not matched to a gene: 11. CDR3 sequence: CASSPDFAGGDEQFF. In DNA, the CDR3 is TGTGCCAGCTCGCCCGACTTCGCGGGGGGGGATGAGCAGTTCTTC.

The rearrangement joins TRBV19 to TRBJ1-1; 7 positions match TRBD1. The CDR3 loop spans 14 amino acids. Germline assignment: CDR1 LNHDA and CDR2 SQIVND (reference sequence). Losses at the gene ends were 6 bases for V and 4 bases for J; bases not matched to a gene: 8. CDR3 residues: CASSPTGVSTEAFF. The CDR3 DNA is TGTGCCAGTAGCCCAACAGGGGTTTCCACTGAAGCTTTCTTT.

V gene TRBV24-1 combines with J gene TRBJ2-7, with a tentative D call TRBD1 (6 bases). V was clipped by 2 bases and J by 6 bases, with 19 bases between them. The length of the CDR3 is 16 residues. The germline V gene encodes CDR1 KGHDR and CDR2 SFDVKD. In nucleotides, the CDR3 is TGTGCCACCAGTGATTCGGTGACAGGACATCTGTCCGAGCAGTACTTC. Protein product: CATSDSVTGHLSEQYF.

J is TRBJ1-1 and V is TRBV20-1, with D uncertain. The V gene lost 3 bases and the J gene lost 1 base, with 9 bases spanning the gap. CDR1 and CDR2 (germline): DFQATT, SNEGSKA (reference sequence). The CDR3 is 13 residues long. The CDR3 coding sequence is TGCAGTGCTAGTTTGGTCAGGAACACTGAAGCTTTCTTT. Amino acids: CSASLVRNTEAFF.

To note about this clone: A read error may account for a junction end that differs from germline. This chain connects TRBV7-7 to TRBJ2-1; D possibly corresponds to TRBD2 (6 bases). This CDR3 is built from 16 residues. The germline CDR1 and CDR2 sequences are SSHAT and FNYEAQ (reference sequence). The CDR3 DNA follows: TGTGCTAGCAGCTTAGCAGGGCCTAGCGCCCACAATGAGCAGTTCTTC. This translates into CASSLAGPSAHNEQFF.

This sequence joins TRBV6-5 and TRBJ1-2; 7 bases agree with TRBD1. Germline V CDR1 and CDR2: MNHEY, SVGAGI. Trimming removed 6 bases from V and 4 bases from J; junction bases left unmatched: 11. This CDR3 is built from 15 residues. CDR3 sequence: CASSLQGMLGYGYTF. The CDR3 DNA is TGTGCCAGCAGCTTACAGGGGATGCTTGGCTATGGCTACACCTTC.

The chain uses TRBV7-9 and TRBJ2-2, with 7 bases matching TRBD1. CDR1 is SEHNR, CDR2 FQNEAQ, per germline (reference sequence). Trimming took 5 bases from V and 4 from J; bases not matched to a gene: 4. This CDR3 comprises 14 residues. CDR3 amino acids: CASSEDRTTGELFF. CDR3 DNA sequence: TGTGCCAGCAGCGAGGACAGGACCACCGGGGAGCTGTTTTTT.

V is TRBV18 and J is TRBJ2-3, with unresolved D. This CDR3 has 13 residues. Trimming stripped 2 bases from V and 5 bases from J, with 8 bases between. The germline V gene encodes CDR1 KGHSH and CDR2 LQKENI. In DNA, the CDR3 is TGTGCCAGCTCACCAGTTCTTAGAGATACGCAGTATTTT. Translating gives CASSPVLRDTQYF.

The chain joins TRBV4-3 to TRBJ1-1, with a tentative D call TRBD1 (6 bases). The CDR3 contains 13 residues. V lost 4 bases and J lost 8, with 14 bases in between. Germline loops: CDR1 LGHNA, CDR2 YSLEER. CDR3 sequence reads: CASSRGLGLEAFF. The CDR3 region has the DNA TGCGCCAGCAGCCGGGGGCTGGGTCTCGAAGCTTTCTTT.

This clone is a singleton in its sample. This chain links TRBV6-6 with TRBJ1-5; 7 nucleotides line up with TRBD1. The germline gives CDR1 MNHNY, CDR2 SVGAGI (reference sequence). V gave up 2 bases and J gave up 4 bases; unmatched junction bases: 5. The CDR3 covers 15 residues. The CDR3 sequence: CASSYPPGQNQPQHF. CDR3 coding DNA: TGTGCCAGCAGTTACCCACCGGGACAGAATCAGCCCCAGCATTTT.

The J gene is TRBJ1-4, the V gene TRBV19, with TRBD1 as a possible D gene (5 bases). CDR1 and CDR2 from the germline V gene are LNHDA and SQIVND (reference sequence). V was shortened by 7 bases and J by 8 bases, with 14 bases between the two germline ends. The CDR3 is 13 residues long. The CDR3 bases are TGTGCCAGTATTAGCCAGGGCAGGGAAAAACTGTTTTTT. Protein: CASISQGREKLFF.

J is TRBJ1-2 and V is TRBV2, with 8 bases matching TRBD1. Germline CDR1 is SNHLY and CDR2 is FYNNEI. The junction had 11 bases not matched to a gene; V was cut back by 6 bases and J by 5 bases. There are 15 residues in the CDR3. The CDR3 sequence: CASSALRTGFYGYTF. The CDR3 DNA follows: TGTGCCAGCAGCGCGCTTAGGACAGGGTTTTATGGCTACACCTTC.

The V call is TRBV7-9, the J call TRBJ2-2; a weak D match, TRBD2 (6 bases). Per germline, CDR1 SEHNR and CDR2 FQNEAQ (reference sequence). The CDR3 has 16 residues. V was clipped by 5 bases and J by 6 bases, with 19 bases between them. CDR3 amino acids: CASSLAAVEGSGELFF. The DNA for the CDR3 is TGTGCCAGCAGCCTTGCGGCGGTGGAGGGGTCCGGGGAGCTGTTTTTT.

This clone was seen a handful of times. V and J are TRBV7-9 and TRBJ1-1; tentatively, D is TRBD1 (5 bases). Germline V lookup: CDR1 SEHNR, CDR2 FQNEAQ (reference sequence). Trimming removed 3 bases at V and 0 bases at J, with 8 bases between. CDR3 size: 14 residues. The CDR3 protein is CASSFGGMNTEAFF. CDR3 in DNA: TGTGCCAGCAGCTTCGGGGGGATGAACACTGAAGCTTTCTTT.

The V and J genes are TRBV4-3 and TRBJ1-2, with D perhaps TRBD1 (6 bases). Germline CDR1 and CDR2: LGHNA and YSLEER. The CDR3 totals 15 residues. The V and J ends lost 0 bases and 4 bases respectively, with 12 bases between them. The chain's CDR3 is CASSQDQPGAYGYTF. The CDR3 DNA reads TGCGCCAGCAGCCAAGATCAACCAGGGGCCTATGGCTACACCTTC.

V usage is TRBV18 and J usage is TRBJ2-7, with D perhaps TRBD1 (6 bases). Trimming pared 4 bases from V and 2 bases from J, leaving 12 bases between. Looked up from germline, CDR1 is KGHSH and CDR2 is LQKENI. CDR3 size: 14 residues. The CDR3 sequence is CASSLGTPTYEQYF. In nucleotides, the CDR3 is TGTGCCAGCTCACTCGGGACACCCACCTACGAGCAGTACTTC.